This TCR beta chain was sequenced during a study of shared clonotypes between healthy human individuals. CD45RO-negative, CCR7-selected cells formed the naive CD8 fraction, which excluded terminally differentiated effector memory CD45RA+ cells. Profiling relied on immunoSEQ multiplex PCR, and the TCRdb table lists in-frame clones only, not all of them. The sample shows millions of clones, about 95% of them seen only once. The CDR3 loop spans 16 amino acids. The V gene's germline CDR1 is SEHNR and CDR2 FQNEAQ (reference sequence). Germline trimming cut 5 bases from V and 6 bases from J; bases unmatched to any gene: 14.

This TCR came from a man between 18 and 29 years old in good health. This rearrangement joins TRBV7-9 to TRBJ2-7; 9 bases fit TRBD2. The sample consisted of naive CD8+ T cells sorted from blood. The CDR3 region has the DNA TGTGCCAGCAGCGGCCCCCTGGGAGCGGGGGGCTTCGAGCAGTACTTC. Encoded protein: CASSGPLGAGGFEQYF. The whole variable domain, filled in from reference TRBV7-9 and TRBJ2-7, reads DTGVSQNPRHKITKRGQNVTFRCDPISEHNRLYWYRQTLGQGPEFLTYFQNEAQLEKSRLLSDRFSAERPKGSFSTLEIQRTEQGDSAMYLCASSGPLGAGGFEQYFGPGTRLTVT.